This T cell receptor beta chain was sequenced in a study of a mutant IDH1 vaccine in newly diagnosed glioma. Time point specified: baseline, week 1 (first vaccination visit). Documented treatment: pre-vaccination baseline after standard-of-care therapy. Sequenced by immunoSEQ multiplex PCR; TCRdb stores in-frame clones only, minus some. The sample lists about 67,000 clones; 80% to 90% were seen once. Germline V gene lookup returns CDR1 SGHAT and CDR2 FQNNGV. The germline V and J ends were trimmed by 2 bases and 4 bases, with 5 bases remaining between them. The CDR3 has 12 amino acids. This clone was found once.

The J gene is TRBJ2-5, the V gene TRBV11-2; no definite D call. The source is a woman in her late teens or twenties with glioma. Some clones in this sample may be carry-over from other donors' samples. The sequenced sample was peripheral blood mononuclear cells (PBMCs), obtained from a glioma patient treated with radiotherapy, temozolomide or both. The CDR3 protein is CASSLQGETQYF. For the CDR3, the DNA is TGTGCCAGCAGCTTACAAGGAGAGACCCAGTACTTC.